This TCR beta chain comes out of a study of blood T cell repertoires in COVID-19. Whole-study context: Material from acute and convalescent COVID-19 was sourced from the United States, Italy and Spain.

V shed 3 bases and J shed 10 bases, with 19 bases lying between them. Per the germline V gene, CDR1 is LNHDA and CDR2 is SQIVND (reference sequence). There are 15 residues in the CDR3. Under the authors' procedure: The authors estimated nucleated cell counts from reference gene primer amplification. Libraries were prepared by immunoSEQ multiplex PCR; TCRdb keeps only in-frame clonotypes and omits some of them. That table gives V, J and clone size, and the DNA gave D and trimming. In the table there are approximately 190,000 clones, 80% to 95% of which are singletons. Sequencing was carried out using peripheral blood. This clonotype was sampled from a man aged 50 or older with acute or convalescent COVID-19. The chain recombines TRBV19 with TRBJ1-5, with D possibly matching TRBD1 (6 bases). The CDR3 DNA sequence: TGTGCCAGTAGTATCTACGGGGGGCGCAAGGACCCCCAGCATTTT. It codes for CASSIYGGRKDPQHF.